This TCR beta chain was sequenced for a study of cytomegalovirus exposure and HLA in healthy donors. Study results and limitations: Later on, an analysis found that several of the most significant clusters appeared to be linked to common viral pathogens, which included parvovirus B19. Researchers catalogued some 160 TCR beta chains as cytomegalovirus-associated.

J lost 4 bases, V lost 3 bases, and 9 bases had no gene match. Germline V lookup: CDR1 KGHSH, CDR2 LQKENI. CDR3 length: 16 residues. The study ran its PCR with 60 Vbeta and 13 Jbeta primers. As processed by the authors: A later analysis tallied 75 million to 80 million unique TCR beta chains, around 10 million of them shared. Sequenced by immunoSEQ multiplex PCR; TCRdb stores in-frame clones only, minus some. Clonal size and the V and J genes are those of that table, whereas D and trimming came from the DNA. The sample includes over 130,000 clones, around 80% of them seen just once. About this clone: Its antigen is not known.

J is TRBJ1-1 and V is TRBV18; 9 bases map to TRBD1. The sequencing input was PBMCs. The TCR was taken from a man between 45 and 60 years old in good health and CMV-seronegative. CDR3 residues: CASSPATGGGGTEAFF. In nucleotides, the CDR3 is TGTGCCAGCTCACCCGCGACAGGGGGAGGCGGCACTGAAGCTTTCTTT.